This T cell receptor (beta chain) is from a study of OX40 agonist ivuxolimab in advanced cancers. The CDR3 has 13 residues. Germline CDR1 and CDR2: SNHLY and FYNNEI. The V segment lost 8 bases and the J segment 11 bases; nucleotides outside the gene matches: 11. Clones were read by immunoSEQ multiplex PCR, and TCRdb kept only the in-frame ones, dropping some. The sample has about 33,000 clones, roughly 87% seen once. The rearrangement links TRBV2 to TRBJ2-5; 10 bases line up with TRBD2. The sequences come from CD4+ or CD8+ T cells sorted from blood, collected in a trial of the OX40 agonist ivuxolimab. This receptor was obtained from an adult with an advanced solid tumor such as melanoma, head and neck, liver or kidney cancer. The CDR3: CASFISGRYEQYF. CDR3 sequence (DNA): TGTGCCAGCTTTATTAGCGGGAGGTATGAGCAGTACTTC.